The next 16 T cell receptor beta chains were all read from a single sample in a study of cytomegalovirus exposure and HLA in healthy donors. The repertoire was sequenced with immunoSEQ multiplex PCR; TCRdb's copy has only in-frame clones and lacks some. This sample carries about 49,000 clones, approximately 95% of them seen once, and the ten largest clones take roughly 8%. The material sequenced was PBMCs. The receptors come from a woman between 18 and 30 years old in good health and CMV-seropositive.

The J gene is TRBJ2-5, the V gene TRBV28; a possible D gene is TRBD2 (5 bases). The CDR3 consists of 12 residues. V was trimmed by 8 bases and J by 5 bases, leaving 12 bases between them. In germline, CDR1 is MDHEN, CDR2 SYDVKM. CDR3 nucleotide sequence: TGTGCCAGCCGAGGGAAAAGGGAGACCCAGTACTTC. Translating gives CASRGKRETQYF.

The chain uses TRBV15 and TRBJ2-1, with TRBD2 matching over 16 bases. The CDR3 spans 20 residues. V shed 0 bases and J 4 bases; nucleotides not matched to a gene: 9. CDR1 is LNHNV, CDR2 YYDKDF, per germline (reference sequence). The CDR3 coding sequence is TGTGCCACCAGCAGAGAAGGGGGACTAGCGGGAGGGCCAGGGTACAATGAGCAGTTCTTC. Its protein product is CATSREGGLAGGPGYNEQFF.

This chain links TRBV28 with TRBJ1-6; 8 bases align to TRBD1. CDR1 MDHEN and CDR2 SYDVKM come from the germline V gene. The CDR3 runs 15 residues. V was pared by 6 bases and J by 10 bases, with 11 bases of the junction left unmatched. This CDR3 is CASSRRTGFHSPLHF. The CDR3, as DNA: TGTGCCAGCAGCCGTCGGACAGGGTTCCACTCACCCCTCCACTTT.

The chain joins TRBV28 to TRBJ1-4, with 8 bases identical to TRBD1. Trimming took 2 bases from V and 4 from J; bases not matched to a gene: 3. Germline V gene sequence: CDR1 MDHEN, CDR2 SYDVKM. The CDR3 has 15 residues. For the CDR3, the DNA is TGTGCCAGCAGTTTACTGACAGGGGTTAATGAAAAACTGTTTTTT. The encoded protein is CASSLLTGVNEKLFF.

This chain links TRBV30 with TRBJ2-3, with 9 bases identical to TRBD2. V was pared by 0 bases and J by 1 base, with 11 bases of the junction left unmatched. Germline CDR1 is GTSNPN and CDR2 is SVGIG (reference sequence). The CDR3 runs to 18 residues. In DNA form, the CDR3 reads TGTGCCTGGAGTGTAACTCGTAGGACTAGCGCTCGCACAGATACGCAGTATTTT. Protein sequence: CAWSVTRRTSARTDTQYF.

The V gene is TRBV28, the J gene TRBJ2-3, with 12 bases matching TRBD2. The CDR3 sequence is 16 residues long. Trimming took 5 bases from V and 4 from J; bases not matched to a gene: 7. CDR1 and CDR2 from the germline V gene are MDHEN and SYDVKM. CDR3 amino acids: CASSPLTSGSPDTQYF. CDR3 coding DNA: TGTGCCAGCAGTCCCCTGACTAGCGGGAGTCCAGATACGCAGTATTTT.

Here the CDR3 reads CASSFGGAQNQPQHF. The CDR3 DNA sequence: TGTGCCAGCAGTTTCGGGGGGGCACAAAATCAGCCCCAGCATTTT. The rearrangement joins TRBV28 to TRBJ1-5; weak D call: TRBD1 (6 bases). V lost 3 bases and J 4 bases, leaving 13 bases between the germline ends. The CDR3 loop spans 15 amino acids. In germline, CDR1 is MDHEN, CDR2 SYDVKM.

This chain links TRBV5-1 with TRBJ2-2; 12 nucleotides match TRBD2. J gave up 6 bases and V 4 bases, and 7 bases lay outside the gene matches. CDR1 is SGHRS, CDR2 YFSETQ, per germline. The CDR3 has 16 residues. DNA for the CDR3: TGCGCCAGCAGCCGTCAACTAGCGGGAGGCGCCGGGGAGCTGTTTTTT. This encodes CASSRQLAGGAGELFF.

J is TRBJ1-3 and V is TRBV4-1; D gene uncertain. Looked up from germline, CDR1 is MGHRA and CDR2 is YSYEKL. The CDR3 is 11 amino acids. CDR3 coding DNA: TGCGGAGCGCGGTCTGGAAACACCATATATTTT. It yields the protein CGARSGNTIYF.

V usage is TRBV11-3 and J usage is TRBJ1-1; D is unclear. Germline V lookup: CDR1 SGHNT, CDR2 YENEEA. This CDR3 has 13 amino acids. Trimming cost V 3 bases and J 1 base, with 6 bases left between them. The chain's CDR3 is CASSFGRNTEAFF. The CDR3, as DNA: TGTGCCAGCAGCTTTGGCCGGAACACTGAAGCTTTCTTT.

The chain uses TRBV5-5 and TRBJ2-2; TRBD1 matches at 8 bases. The CDR3 is 15 residues long. Per the germline V gene, CDR1 is SGHKS and CDR2 is YYEKEE (reference sequence). After removal of 4 bases from V and 5 bases from J, the junction contained 7 bases not matched to a gene. The CDR3 reads CASSVARQGTGELFF. In nucleotides, the CDR3 is TGTGCCAGCAGCGTTGCGAGACAGGGGACCGGGGAGCTGTTTTTT.

The chain links TRBV28 to TRBJ1-2, with 9 positions matching TRBD1. The CDR3 is 15 residues long. Germline V gene sequence: CDR1 MDHEN, CDR2 SYDVKM. The junction had 6 bases not matched to a gene; V was cut back by 5 bases and J by 2 bases. The CDR3 coding sequence is TGTGCCAGCAGTCCATCAGACAGGGGGAACTATGGCTACACCTTC. Translating it yields CASSPSDRGNYGYTF.

In DNA form, the CDR3 reads TGTGCCATCAGTGAGGGGGCTCGCACTGAAGCTTTCTTT. This translates into CAISEGARTEAFF. The V and J genes are TRBV10-3 and TRBJ1-1, with D possibly TRBD1 on 5 matching bases. The V and J ends lost 2 bases and 4 bases respectively, with 8 bases between them. This CDR3 comprises 13 residues. Germline V gives CDR1 ENHRY, CDR2 SYGVKD.

The chain employs TRBV7-6 and TRBJ2-5; the match to TRBD1 covers 7 bases. CDR1 and CDR2 (germline): SGHVS, FNYEAQ. This CDR3 region has 15 residues. The trim removed 5 bases at V and 5 bases at J, leaving 11 bases unmatched. The DNA for the CDR3 is TGTGCCAGCAGCCCCAGACAGGGTTGGGGGGAGACCCAGTACTTC. It specifies CASSPRQGWGETQYF.

The rearrangement joins TRBV11-2 to TRBJ2-3, with 7 bases aligning to TRBD1. V lost 4 bases, J lost 1 base, and 14 bases stayed unmatched. The germline V gene encodes CDR1 SGHAT and CDR2 FQNNGV. The CDR3 is 18 amino acids. CDR3 nucleotides: TGTGCCAGCAGCTCGGTCCGGGACAGACTTTCCCGCACAGATACGCAGTATTTT. Residues: CASSSVRDRLSRTDTQYF.

The chain couples TRBV7-2 to TRBJ2-1; 12 bases are a match to TRBD2. This CDR3 has 17 amino acids. Germline CDR1 SGHTA, CDR2 FQGNSA. J gave up 8 bases and V 1 base, and 9 bases lay outside the gene matches. This CDR3 is CASSLEGLAGGPYEQFF. The CDR3 nucleotides are TGTGCCAGCAGCTTAGAAGGGCTAGCGGGAGGGCCGTATGAGCAGTTCTTC.